This TCR beta chain was captured by sequencing in a study of naive and memory T cell subsets. Study-level points and caveats: TCR abundance followed a power law differing between naive and memory subsets. Diversity fell and Gini index rose from naive through CM, EM, EMRA.

Details on this clonotype: No antigen is known for it.

Separate alpha and beta amplification began at the second PCR step. Cells stained for CD3, CD4, CD8, CD45RA and CD27 were sorted into four subsets. The beta constant-region primer was an equimolar mix of two oligonucleotides covering TRBC1 and TRBC2. Nested alpha and beta constant-region primers with the SP2 primer drove four PCR rounds on ligated cDNA. TCRdb used MiXCR to reprocess the UMI-ligation and nested PCR reads, holding one entry per CDR3 protein. The sample holds some 110,000 distinct CDR3 sequences; 35% to 45% are singletons and the top ten take about 0.85%. The sequence was obtained from a human donor in good health. The sequenced sample consisted of central memory CD4+ T cells from blood.

CDR3 in amino acids: CASTRLADRNEQFF. The CDR3, as DNA: TGTGCCAGCACCAGACTAGCGGATCGGAATGAGCAGTTCTTC. V is TRBV7-2 and J is TRBJ2-1, with TRBD2 identical over 9 bases. The CDR3 runs to 14 residues. V shed 7 bases and J 7 bases; nucleotides not matched to a gene: 8. The germline gives CDR1 SGHTA, CDR2 FQGNSA.